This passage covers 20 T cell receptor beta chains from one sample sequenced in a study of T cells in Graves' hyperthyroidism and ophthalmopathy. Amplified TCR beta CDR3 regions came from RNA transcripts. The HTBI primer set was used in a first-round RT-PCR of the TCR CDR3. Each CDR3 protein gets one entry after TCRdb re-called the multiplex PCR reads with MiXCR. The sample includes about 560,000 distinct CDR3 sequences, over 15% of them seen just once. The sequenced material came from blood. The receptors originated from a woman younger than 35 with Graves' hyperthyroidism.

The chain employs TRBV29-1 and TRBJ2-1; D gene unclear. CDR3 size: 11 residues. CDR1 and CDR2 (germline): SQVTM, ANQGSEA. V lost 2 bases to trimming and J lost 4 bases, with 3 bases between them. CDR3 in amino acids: CSVERYNEQFF. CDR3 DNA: TGCAGCGTTGAACGGTACAATGAGCAGTTCTTC.

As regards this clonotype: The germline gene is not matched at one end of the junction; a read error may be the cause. The CDR3 spells CANSEEAGAANEQFF. CDR3 bases: TGTGCCAACAGTGAAGAAGCGGGAGCGGCAAATGAGCAGTTCTTC. The chain is built from TRBV6-1 and TRBJ2-1; TRBD2 matches at 8 bases. CDR3 length: 15 residues. Germline CDR1 MNHNS, CDR2 SASEGT.

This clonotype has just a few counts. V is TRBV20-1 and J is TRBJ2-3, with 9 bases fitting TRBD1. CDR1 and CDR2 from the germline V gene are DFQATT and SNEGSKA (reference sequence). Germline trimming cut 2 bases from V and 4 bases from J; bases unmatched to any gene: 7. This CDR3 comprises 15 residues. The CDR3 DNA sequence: TGCAGTGCTAGAAGGGGGGACAGGGCCGCAGATACGCAGTATTTT. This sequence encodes CSARRGDRAADTQYF.

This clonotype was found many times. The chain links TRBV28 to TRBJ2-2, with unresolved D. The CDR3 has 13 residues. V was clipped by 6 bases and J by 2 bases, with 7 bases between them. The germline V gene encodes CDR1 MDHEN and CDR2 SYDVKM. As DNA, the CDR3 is TGTGCCAGCAGGGCGACCAACACCGGGGAGCTGTTTTTT. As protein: CASRATNTGELFF.

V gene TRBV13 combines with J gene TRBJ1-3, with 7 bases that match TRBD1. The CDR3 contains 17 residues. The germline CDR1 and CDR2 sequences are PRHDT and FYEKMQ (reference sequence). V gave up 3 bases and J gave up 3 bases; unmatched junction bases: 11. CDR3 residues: CASSFGAGGRGGNTIYF. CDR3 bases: TGTGCCAGCAGCTTCGGGGCAGGGGGAAGGGGTGGAAACACCATATATTTT. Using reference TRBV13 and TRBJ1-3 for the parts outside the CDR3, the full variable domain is AAGVIQSPRHLIKEKRETATLKCYPIPRHDTVYWYQQGPGQDPQFLISFYEKMQSDKGSIPDRFSAQQFSDYHSELNMSSLELGDSALYFCASSFGAGGRGGNTIYFGEGSWLTVV.

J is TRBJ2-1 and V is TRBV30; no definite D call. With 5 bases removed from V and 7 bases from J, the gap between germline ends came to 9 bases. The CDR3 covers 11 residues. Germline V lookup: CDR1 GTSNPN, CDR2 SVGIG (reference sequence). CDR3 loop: CAWGPANEQFF. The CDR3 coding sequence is TGTGCCTGGGGACCGGCGAATGAGCAGTTCTTC.

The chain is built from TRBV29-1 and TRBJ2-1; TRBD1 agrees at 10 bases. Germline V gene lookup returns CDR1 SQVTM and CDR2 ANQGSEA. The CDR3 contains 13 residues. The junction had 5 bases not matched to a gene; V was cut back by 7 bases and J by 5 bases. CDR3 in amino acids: CSGQGTGDNEQFF. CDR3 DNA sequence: TGCAGCGGTCAAGGGACAGGGGACAATGAGCAGTTCTTC.

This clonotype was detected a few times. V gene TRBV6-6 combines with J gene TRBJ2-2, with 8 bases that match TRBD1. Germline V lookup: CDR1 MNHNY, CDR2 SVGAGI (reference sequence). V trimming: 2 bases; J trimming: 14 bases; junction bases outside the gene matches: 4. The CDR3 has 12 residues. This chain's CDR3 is CASSYRTGGLFF. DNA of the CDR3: TGTGCCAGCAGTTACCGAACAGGGGGACTGTTTTTT.

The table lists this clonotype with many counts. The CDR3 region has the DNA TGTGCCAGCAGCTTAGATCGAAGGGGTTCCTATAATTCACCCCTCCACTTT. This sequence encodes CASSLDRRGSYNSPLHF. The chain couples TRBV11-2 to TRBJ1-6; TRBD1 might be the D (5 bases). The CDR3 sequence is 17 residues long. Trimming removed 0 bases from V and 1 base from J, with 10 bases in between. Germline lookup yields CDR1 SGHAT and CDR2 FQNNGV.

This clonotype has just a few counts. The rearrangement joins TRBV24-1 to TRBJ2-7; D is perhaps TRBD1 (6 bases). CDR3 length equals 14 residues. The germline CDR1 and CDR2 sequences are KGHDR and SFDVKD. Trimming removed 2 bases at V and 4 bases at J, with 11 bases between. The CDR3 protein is CATSDSDRTYEQYF. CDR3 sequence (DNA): TGTGCCACCAGTGATTCCGACAGGACGTACGAGCAGTACTTC.

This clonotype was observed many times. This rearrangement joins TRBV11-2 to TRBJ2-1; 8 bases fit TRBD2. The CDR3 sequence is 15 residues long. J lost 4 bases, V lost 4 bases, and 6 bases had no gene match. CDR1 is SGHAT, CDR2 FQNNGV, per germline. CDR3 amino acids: CASSYERGFYNEQFF. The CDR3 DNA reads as TGTGCCAGCAGCTATGAGCGGGGGTTTTACAATGAGCAGTTCTTC.

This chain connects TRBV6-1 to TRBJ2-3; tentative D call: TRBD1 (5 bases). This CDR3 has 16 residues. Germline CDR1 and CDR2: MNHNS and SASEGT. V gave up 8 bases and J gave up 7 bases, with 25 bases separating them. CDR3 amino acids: CASASLWGSRVHTQYF. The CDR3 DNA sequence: TGTGCCAGCGCCTCCCTTTGGGGCAGCCGAGTCCATACGCAGTATTTT.

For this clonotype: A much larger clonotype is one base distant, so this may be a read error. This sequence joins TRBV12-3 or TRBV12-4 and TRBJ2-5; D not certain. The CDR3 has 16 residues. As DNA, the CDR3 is TGTGCCGGCAGCTCAAACACGATTACCCTCCAAGAGACCCAGTACTTC. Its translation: CAGSSNTITLQETQYF.

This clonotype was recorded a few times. This chain's CDR3 is CASSVGSGTGGEKLFF. The CDR3 bases are TGTGCCAGCAGCGTCGGATCCGGGACAGGGGGCGAAAAACTGTTTTTT. The J gene is TRBJ1-4, the V gene TRBV9, with 12 nucleotides matching TRBD1. V gave up 2 bases and J gave up 8 bases; unmatched junction bases: 7. CDR1 is SGDLS, CDR2 YYNGEE, per germline. The CDR3 consists of 16 residues.

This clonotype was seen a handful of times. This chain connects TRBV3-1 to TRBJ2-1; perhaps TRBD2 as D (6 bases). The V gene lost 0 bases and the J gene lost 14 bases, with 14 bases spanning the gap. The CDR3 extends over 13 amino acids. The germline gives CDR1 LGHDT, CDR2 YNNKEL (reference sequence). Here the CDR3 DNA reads TGTGCCAGCAGCCAAGAAAATTTGGCGGGGAAGTTCTTC. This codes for CASSQENLAGKFF.

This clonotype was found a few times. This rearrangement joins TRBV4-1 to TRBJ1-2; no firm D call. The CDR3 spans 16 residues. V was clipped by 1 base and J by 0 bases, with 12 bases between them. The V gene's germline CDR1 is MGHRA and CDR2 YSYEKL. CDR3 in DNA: TGCGCCAGCAGCCAAGCAACCAGTGTCGCTAACTATGGCTACACCTTC. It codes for CASSQATSVANYGYTF.

The CDR3 loop reads CASRLAGGMSYEQYF. Written as DNA, the CDR3 is TGTGCCAGCAGACTAGCGGGAGGAATGTCCTACGAGCAGTACTTC. The chain employs TRBV27 and TRBJ2-7; the match to TRBD2 covers 12 bases. There are 15 residues in the CDR3. With 6 bases clipped from V and 1 base from J, the junction kept 4 bases outside the gene matches. Germline V gene lookup returns CDR1 MNHEY and CDR2 SMNVEV (reference sequence).

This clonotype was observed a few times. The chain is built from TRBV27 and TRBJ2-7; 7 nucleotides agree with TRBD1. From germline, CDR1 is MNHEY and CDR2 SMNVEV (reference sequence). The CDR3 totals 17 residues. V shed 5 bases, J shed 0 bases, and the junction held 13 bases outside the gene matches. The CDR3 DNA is TGTGCCAGCAGTCGAAAGGCCGGGACAGCACCCTCCTACGAGCAGTACTTC. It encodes CASSRKAGTAPSYEQYF.

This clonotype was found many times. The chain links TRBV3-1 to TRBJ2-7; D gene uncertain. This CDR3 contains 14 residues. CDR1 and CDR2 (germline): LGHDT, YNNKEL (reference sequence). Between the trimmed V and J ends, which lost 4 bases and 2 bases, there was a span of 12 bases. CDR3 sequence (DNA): TGTGCCAGCAGCCCCCGTGACTGGACCTACGAGCAGTACTTC. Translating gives CASSPRDWTYEQYF.

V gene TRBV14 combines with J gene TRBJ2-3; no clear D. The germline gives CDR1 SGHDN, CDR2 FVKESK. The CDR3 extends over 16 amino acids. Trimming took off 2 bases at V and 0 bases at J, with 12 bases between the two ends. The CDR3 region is CASSQQFSVSTDTQYF. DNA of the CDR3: TGTGCCAGCAGCCAACAATTTTCCGTGAGCACAGATACGCAGTATTTT.